This T cell receptor (beta chain) was recorded in a study of cytomegalovirus exposure and HLA in healthy donors. CDR3 length: 15 amino acids. Germline-derived CDR1 and CDR2 are MRHNA and SNTAGT. Unmatched junction bases numbered 10, after V lost 7 bases and J lost 7 bases. The assay was immunoSEQ multiplex PCR, and TCRdb's table has in-frame clones only and misses some. The sample has approximately 65,000 clones; roughly 95% are singletons. These donors were members of the roughly 120-subject validation cohort, a group separate from the roughly 670-subject first cohort. Specimen: PBMCs. This chain uses TRBV6-4 with TRBJ1-4, with 9 bases that match TRBD1. This receptor was identified in a man between 18 and 35 years old in good health and CMV-seronegative. The CDR3 here is CASTDRDREGEKLFF. CDR3 coding DNA: TGTGCCAGCACCGACCGGGACAGGGAAGGTGAAAAACTGTTTTTT.